This T cell receptor (beta chain) was obtained from a study of OX40 agonist ivuxolimab in advanced cancers. Study-level background: The costimulatory receptor OX40 (CD134) was targeted by ivuxolimab, a fully human IgG2 agonistic monoclonal antibody. In the dose-escalation cohort, 82.7% of patients were male, and the mean age was around 60 years, with a range of roughly 20 to 85. The point of sequencing TCRbeta in the periphery was to test whether ivuxolimab changed TCR sequence diversity and drove clonal T-cell expansion. Partial responses occurred in three dose-escalation patients, of whom one had hepatocellular carcinoma and two had cutaneous melanoma. The monotherapy dose-escalation portion (N ≈ 50 patients) of the phase I ivuxolimab trial is reported in the paper. Of the 50 to 55 patients in dose escalation, about 20 had hepatocellular carcinoma, some 15 had melanoma, 9 had renal cell carcinoma and 9 had head and neck cancer. Prior anti-PD-1, anti-PD-L1 or anti-CTLA-4 therapy was permitted, and checkpoint inhibitors had been received by under 50% of dose-escalation patients. Intravenous ivuxolimab was administered to patients every 2 weeks at six dose levels: 0.01, 0.1, 0.3, 1.5, 3 and 10 mg/kg.

Details on this clone: It lacks a known antigen. One base away there is no much larger clone; base qualities are not given.

Patients with a history of autoimmune disease or receiving systemic immunosuppression were excluded from the trial. Peripheral blood for TCR sequencing was drawn from every dose cohort at baseline, at cycle 4 day 1 and at cycle 7 day 1. The samples were drawn from a first-in-human, open-label, multicenter phase I dose-escalation trial of ivuxolimab. Adults with locally advanced or metastatic head and neck squamous cell, hepatocellular, melanoma or renal cell carcinoma were enrolled in the trial. Before TCR sequencing, CD4+ and CD8+ T cells were separately sorted from peripheral blood. Genomic DNA was isolated from the sorted cells so that the TCRbeta CDR3 region could be sequenced. The immunoSEQ Assay was used for sequencing of TCRbeta CDR3 regions. TCRdb's version of the immuneACCESS table is confined to in-frame rearrangements and falls short of the full clone set. An unresolved V gene accounts for under half of the shortfall where checked; the remainder is of unknown origin. The sample has 60,000 to 70,000 clones on record, about 88% of them singletons. The top ten clones comprise around 12% of the sample.

On the study overall, not on this receptor specifically: After ivuxolimab, CD8+ T cells had more expanded clones than CD4+ T cells on average. The antigen specificity of the peripheral T cells that underwent clonal expansion was not determined. At doses from 0.1 to 3.0 mg/kg, clonal expansion was seen in both CD4+ and CD8+ blood T cells between baseline and week 6. In the 0.1-3.0 mg/kg groups, partial responders had among the lowest normalized peripheral clonal expansion, particularly in CD8+ T cells. Low levels of normalized T-cell clonal expansion were also seen in some nonresponding patients.

V is pared back by 0 bases and J by 2 bases, with 16 bases lying between the germline termini. The germline V gene provides CDR1 SGHRS and CDR2 YFSETQ. Its CDR3 holds 17 amino acids, cysteine through phenylalanine. The entry retains the CDR3 DNA only, 51 bases that are in frame from base 1. The starting material was CD4+ or CD8+ T cells sorted from blood, obtained in a trial of the OX40 agonist ivuxolimab. This clonotype was obtained from an adult with an advanced solid tumor such as melanoma, head and neck, liver or kidney cancer. The chain couples TRBV5-1 to TRBJ2-3; TRBD2 is a possible D gene, resting on 5 matching bases. The CDR3 here reads CASSLEGSGINTDTQYF. The bases are TGCGCCAGCAGCTTGGAAGGGTCCGGGATAAACACAGATACGCAGTATTTT. Joined to the reference TRBV5-1 and TRBJ2-3 proteins, this CDR3 gives the full variable domain: KAGVTQTPRYLIKTRGQQVTLSCSPISGHRSVSWYQQTPGQGLQFLFEYFSETQRNKGNFPGRFSGRQFSNSRSEMNVSTLELGDSALYLCASSLEGSGINTDTQYFGPGTRLTVL.